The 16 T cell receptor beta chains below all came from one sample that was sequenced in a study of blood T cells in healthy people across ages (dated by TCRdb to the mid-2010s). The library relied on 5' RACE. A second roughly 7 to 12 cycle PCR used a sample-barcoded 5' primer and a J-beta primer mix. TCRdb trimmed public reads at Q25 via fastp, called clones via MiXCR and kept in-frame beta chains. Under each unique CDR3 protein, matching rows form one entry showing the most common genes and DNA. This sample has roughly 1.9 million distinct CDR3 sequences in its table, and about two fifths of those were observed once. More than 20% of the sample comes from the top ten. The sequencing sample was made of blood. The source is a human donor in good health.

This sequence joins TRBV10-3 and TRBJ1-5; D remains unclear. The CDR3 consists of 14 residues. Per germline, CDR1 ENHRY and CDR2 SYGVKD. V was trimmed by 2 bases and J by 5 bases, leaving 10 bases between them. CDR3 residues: CAISEVEVDQPQHF. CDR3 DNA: TGTGCCATCAGTGAGGTAGAGGTAGATCAGCCCCAGCATTTT.

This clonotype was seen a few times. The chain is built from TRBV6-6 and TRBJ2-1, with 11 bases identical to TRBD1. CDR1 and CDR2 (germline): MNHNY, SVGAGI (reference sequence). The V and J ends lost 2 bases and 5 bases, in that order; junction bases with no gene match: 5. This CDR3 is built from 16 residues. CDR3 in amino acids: CASSYGGQGADNEQFF. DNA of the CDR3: TGTGCCAGCAGTTACGGCGGACAGGGGGCGGACAATGAGCAGTTCTTC.

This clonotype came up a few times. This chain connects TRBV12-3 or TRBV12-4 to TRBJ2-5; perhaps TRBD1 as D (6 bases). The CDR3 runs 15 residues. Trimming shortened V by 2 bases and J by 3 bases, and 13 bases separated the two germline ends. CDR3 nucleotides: TGTGCCAGCAGTTTAATGTACAGGGTGGAAGAGACCCAGTACTTC. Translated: CASSLMYRVEETQYF.

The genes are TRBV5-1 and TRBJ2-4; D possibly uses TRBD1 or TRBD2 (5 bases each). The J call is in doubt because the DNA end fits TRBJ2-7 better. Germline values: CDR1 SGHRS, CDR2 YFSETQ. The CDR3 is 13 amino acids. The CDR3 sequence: CASSSPSGTEQYF. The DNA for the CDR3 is TGCGCCAGCAGCTCGCCATCCGGGACCGAGCAGTACTTC.

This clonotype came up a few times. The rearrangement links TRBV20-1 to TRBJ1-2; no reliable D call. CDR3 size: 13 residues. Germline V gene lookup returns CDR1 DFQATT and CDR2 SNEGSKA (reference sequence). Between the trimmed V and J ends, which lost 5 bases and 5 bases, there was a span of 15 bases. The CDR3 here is CSAVKFGIYGYTF. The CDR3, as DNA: TGCAGTGCTGTTAAATTCGGGATTTATGGCTACACCTTC.

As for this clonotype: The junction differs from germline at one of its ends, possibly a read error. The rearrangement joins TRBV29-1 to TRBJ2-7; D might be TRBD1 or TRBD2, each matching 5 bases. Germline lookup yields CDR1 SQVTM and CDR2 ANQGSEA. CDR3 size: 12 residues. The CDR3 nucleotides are TGCAGCGTCCGGGACGGGAACTACAAGCAGTACTTC. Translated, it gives CSVRDGNYKQYF.

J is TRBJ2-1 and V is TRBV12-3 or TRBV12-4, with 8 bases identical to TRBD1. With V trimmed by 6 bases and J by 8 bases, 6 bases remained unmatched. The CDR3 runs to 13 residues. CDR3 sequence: CASRGDRRYEQFF. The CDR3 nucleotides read TGTGCCAGCAGGGGGGACAGGAGATATGAGCAGTTCTTC.

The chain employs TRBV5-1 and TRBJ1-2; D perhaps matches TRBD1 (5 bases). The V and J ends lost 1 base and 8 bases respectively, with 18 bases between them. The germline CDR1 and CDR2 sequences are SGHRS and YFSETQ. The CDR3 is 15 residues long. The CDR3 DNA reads TGCGCCAGCAGCTTGACTCAGTTTAGGGGAGGAGGCTACACCTTC. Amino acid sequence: CASSLTQFRGGGYTF. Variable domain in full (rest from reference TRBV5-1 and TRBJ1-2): KAGVTQTPRYLIKTRGQQVTLSCSPISGHRSVSWYQQTPGQGLQFLFEYFSETQRNKGNFPGRFSGRQFSNSRSEMNVSTLELGDSALYLCASSLTQFRGGGYTFGSGTRLTVV.

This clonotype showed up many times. CDR3 coding DNA: TGTGCCAGCAGCTTAACCGCCGACAGGGACTACGAGCAGTACTTC. Protein sequence: CASSLTADRDYEQYF. V usage is TRBV7-3 and J usage is TRBJ2-7, with 7 bases lining up with TRBD1. Looked up from germline, CDR1 is SGHTA and CDR2 is FQGTGA. There are 15 residues in the CDR3. The J segment lost 3 bases and the V segment lost 0 bases, leaving 5 bases of the junction unmatched.

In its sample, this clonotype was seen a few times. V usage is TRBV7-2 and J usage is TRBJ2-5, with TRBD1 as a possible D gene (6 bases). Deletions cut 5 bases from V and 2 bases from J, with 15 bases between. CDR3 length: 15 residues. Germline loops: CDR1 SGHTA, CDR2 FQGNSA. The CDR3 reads CASSPDGTKQETQYF. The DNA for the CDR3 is TGTGCCAGCAGCCCCGACGGGACAAAACAAGAGACCCAGTACTTC.

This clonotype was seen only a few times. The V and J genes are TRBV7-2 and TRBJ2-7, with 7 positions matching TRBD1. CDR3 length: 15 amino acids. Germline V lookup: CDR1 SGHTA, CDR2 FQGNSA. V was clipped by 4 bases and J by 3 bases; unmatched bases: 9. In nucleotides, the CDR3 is TGTGCCAGCAGCTCCCAGACAGGGTTAGGCTACGAGCAGTACTTC. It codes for CASSSQTGLGYEQYF.

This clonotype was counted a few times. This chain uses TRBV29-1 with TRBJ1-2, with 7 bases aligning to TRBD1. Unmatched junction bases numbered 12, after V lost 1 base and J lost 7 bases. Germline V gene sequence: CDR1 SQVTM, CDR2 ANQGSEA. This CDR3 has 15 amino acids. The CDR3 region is CSVEGETGWISGYTF. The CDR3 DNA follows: TGCAGCGTTGAAGGAGAGACAGGGTGGATAAGTGGCTACACCTTC.

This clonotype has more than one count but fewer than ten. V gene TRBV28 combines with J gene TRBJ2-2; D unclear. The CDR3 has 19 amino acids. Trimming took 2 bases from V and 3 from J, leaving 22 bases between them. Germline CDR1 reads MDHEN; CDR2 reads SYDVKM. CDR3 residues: CASSLMFVVTVRDTGELFF. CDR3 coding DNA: TGTGCCAGCAGTTTAATGTTCGTTGTAACAGTACGGGACACCGGGGAGCTGTTTTTT.

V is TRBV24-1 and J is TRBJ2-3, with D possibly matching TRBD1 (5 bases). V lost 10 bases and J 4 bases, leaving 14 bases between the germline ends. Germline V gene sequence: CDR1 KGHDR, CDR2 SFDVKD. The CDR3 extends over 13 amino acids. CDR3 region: CATRGKLADTQYF. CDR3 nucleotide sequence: TGTGCCACTAGGGGAAAACTGGCAGATACGCAGTATTTT.

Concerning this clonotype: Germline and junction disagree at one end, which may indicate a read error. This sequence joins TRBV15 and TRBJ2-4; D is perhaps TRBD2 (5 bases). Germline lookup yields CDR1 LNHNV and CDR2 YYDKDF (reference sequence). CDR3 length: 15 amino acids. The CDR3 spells CATSPNPLAKNILYF. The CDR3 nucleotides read TGTGCCACCAGCCCCAACCCCCTAGCCAAAAACATTCTGTACTTC.

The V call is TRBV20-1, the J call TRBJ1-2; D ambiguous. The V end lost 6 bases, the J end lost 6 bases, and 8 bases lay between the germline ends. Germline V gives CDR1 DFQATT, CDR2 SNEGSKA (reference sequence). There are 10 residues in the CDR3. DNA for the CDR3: TGCAGTGCCCAGAGGGATGGCTACACCTTC. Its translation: CSAQRDGYTF.